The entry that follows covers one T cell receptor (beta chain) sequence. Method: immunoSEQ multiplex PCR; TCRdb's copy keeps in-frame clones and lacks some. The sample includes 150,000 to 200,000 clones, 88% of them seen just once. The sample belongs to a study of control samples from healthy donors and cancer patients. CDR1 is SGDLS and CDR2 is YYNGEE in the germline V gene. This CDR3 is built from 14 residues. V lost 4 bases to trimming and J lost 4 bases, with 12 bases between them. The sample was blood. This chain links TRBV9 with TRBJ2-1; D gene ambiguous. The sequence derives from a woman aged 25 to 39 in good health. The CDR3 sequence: CASSNRAQYNEQFF. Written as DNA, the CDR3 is TGTGCCAGCAGCAATCGGGCCCAGTACAATGAGCAGTTCTTC.